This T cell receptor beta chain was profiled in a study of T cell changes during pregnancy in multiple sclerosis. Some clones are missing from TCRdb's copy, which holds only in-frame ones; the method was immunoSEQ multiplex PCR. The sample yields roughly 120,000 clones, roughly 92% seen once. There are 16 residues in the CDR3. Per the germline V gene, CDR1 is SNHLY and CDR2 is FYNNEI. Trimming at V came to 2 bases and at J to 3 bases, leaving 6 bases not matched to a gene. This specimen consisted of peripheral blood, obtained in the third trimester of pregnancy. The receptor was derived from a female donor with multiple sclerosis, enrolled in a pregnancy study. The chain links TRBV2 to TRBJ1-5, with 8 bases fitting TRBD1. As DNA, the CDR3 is TGTGCCAGCAGTGAAAGGCAGGACAGGGTCAATCAGCCCCAGCATTTT. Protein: CASSERQDRVNQPQHF.